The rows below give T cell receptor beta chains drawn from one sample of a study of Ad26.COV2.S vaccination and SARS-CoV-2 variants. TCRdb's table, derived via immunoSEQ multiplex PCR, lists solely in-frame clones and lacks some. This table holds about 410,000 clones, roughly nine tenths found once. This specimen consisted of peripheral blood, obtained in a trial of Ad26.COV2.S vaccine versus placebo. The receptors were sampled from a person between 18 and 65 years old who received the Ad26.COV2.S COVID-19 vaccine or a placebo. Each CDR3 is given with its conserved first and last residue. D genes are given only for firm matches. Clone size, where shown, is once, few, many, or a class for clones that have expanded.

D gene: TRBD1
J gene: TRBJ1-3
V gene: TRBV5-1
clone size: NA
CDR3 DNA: TGCGCCAGCAGCCCGGGGCGTACAGGGGACTCTGGAAACACCATATATTTT
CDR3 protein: CASSPGRTGDSGNTIYF

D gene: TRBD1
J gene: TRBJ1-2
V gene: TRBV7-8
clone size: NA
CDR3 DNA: TGTGCCAGCAGCGGAGGGGGGACAGGGCTTTATGGCTACACCTTC
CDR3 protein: CASSGGGTGLYGYTF

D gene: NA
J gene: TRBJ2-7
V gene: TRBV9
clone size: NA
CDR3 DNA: TGTGCCAGCAGCTCTGCTCCGGGAAAGACCTACGAGCAGTACTTC
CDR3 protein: CASSSAPGKTYEQYF

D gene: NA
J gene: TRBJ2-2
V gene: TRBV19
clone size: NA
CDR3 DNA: TGTGCCAGCTCCCCCACCGGGGAGCTGTTTTTT
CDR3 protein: CASSPTGELFF

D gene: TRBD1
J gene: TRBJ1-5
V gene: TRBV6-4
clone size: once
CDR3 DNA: TGTGCCAGCAACCGGGACAGGTTTAATAGCAATCAGCCCCAGCATTTT
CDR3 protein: CASNRDRFNSNQPQHF

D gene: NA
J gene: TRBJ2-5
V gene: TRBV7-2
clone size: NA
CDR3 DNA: TGTGCCAGCAGCTTAGGATTTCGGCAGGGACAAGAGACCCAGTACTTC
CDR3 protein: CASSLGFRQGQETQYF

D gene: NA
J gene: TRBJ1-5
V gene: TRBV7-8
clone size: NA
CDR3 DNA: TGTGCCAGCAGCCACTTGGGCTCGGGCGATGGTCAGCCCCAGCATTTT
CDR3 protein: CASSHLGSGDGQPQHF

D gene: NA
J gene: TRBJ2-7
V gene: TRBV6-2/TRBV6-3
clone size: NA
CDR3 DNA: TGTGCCAGCAGTTACTTCACAGAGTTCGGGGGTTCCCACGAGCAGTACTTC
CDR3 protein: CASSYFTEFGGSHEQYF

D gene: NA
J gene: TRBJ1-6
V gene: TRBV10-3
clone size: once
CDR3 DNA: TGTGCCAGCAGTCAGGGCTCCTATAATTCACCCCTCCACTTT
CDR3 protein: CASSQGSYNSPLHF

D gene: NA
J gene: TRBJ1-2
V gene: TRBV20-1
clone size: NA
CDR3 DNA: TGCAGTGCTACGGGAAATGGCTACACCTTC
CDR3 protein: CSATGNGYTF

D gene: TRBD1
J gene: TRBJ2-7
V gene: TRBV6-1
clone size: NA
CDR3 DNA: TGTGCCATCGGACAGGGGGCGCGTGAGCAGTACTTC
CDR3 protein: CAIGQGAREQYF

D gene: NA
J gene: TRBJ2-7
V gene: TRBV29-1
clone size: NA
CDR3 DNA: TGCAGCGTTGTGGGGGGACAGTACTACGAGCAGTACTTC
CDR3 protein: CSVVGGQYYEQYF